These T cell receptor beta chains were read from a single sample in a study of shared T cell receptors in the human thymus. The table came from immunoSEQ multiplex PCR; TCRdb's copy has only in-frame clones and leaves some out. The sample consists of 700,000 or so clones, 70% to 90% of them appearing once. The same sample was also used in a study of human thymus T cells.

The specimen sequenced was thymocytes. The receptors were sampled from a girl under three years old with a congenital heart defect. The CDR3 runs from the conserved cysteine through the conserved F or W. Fields, in order: CDR3 length, D gene, J gene, clone size, V gene, CDR3 protein, CDR3 DNA. D genes are given only for firm matches. Where a row states a size, it is once, few, many or the class of an expanded clone; other rows omit it.

17	.	TRBJ1-2	.	TRBV2	CASSAKGQTETIYGYTF	TGTGCCAGCAGTGCTAAAGGACAGACCGAAACTATCTATGGCTACACCTTC
18	TRBD2	TRBJ2-3	.	TRBV11-2	CASSSSSRLAHGADTQYF	TGTGCCAGCAGCTCAAGCTCCAGACTAGCCCATGGCGCAGATACGCAGTATTTT
16	.	TRBJ1-1	.	TRBV2	CASSATPREVDTEAFF	TGTGCCAGCAGTGCCACTCCCAGGGAGGTGGACACTGAAGCTTTCTTT
13	.	TRBJ2-7	few	TRBV6-5	CASNTHRATTQYF	TGTGCCAGCAATACCCACAGGGCGACGACTCAGTACTTC
15	.	TRBJ2-3	once	TRBV5-1	CASRLFGEGTDTQYF	TGCGCCAGCAGGTTGTTCGGGGAGGGCACAGATACGCAGTATTTT
16	TRBD1	TRBJ2-7	.	TRBV4-1	CASSQAFLETGEQQYF	TGCGCCAGCAGCCAAGCTTTCCTCGAGACAGGGGAACAGCAGTACTTC
13	TRBD2	TRBJ2-1	once	TRBV4-3	CASSQGLAGEGFF	TGCGCCAGCAGCCAAGGGTTAGCGGGTGAAGGGTTCTTC
15	.	TRBJ1-4	.	TRBV7-6	CASSLTRTDTEKLFF	TGTGCCAGCAGTTTAACCCGGACAGATACGGAAAAACTGTTTTTT
18	.	TRBJ1-4	.	TRBV4-1	CASSQDGEKGLTNEKLFF	TGCGCCAGCAGCCAAGATGGGGAAAAGGGACTGACTAATGAAAAACTGTTTTTT
15	TRBD1	TRBJ1-2	few	TRBV2	CASSEDRTGLDGYTF	TGTGCCAGCAGTGAAGACCGGACAGGGCTAGATGGCTACACCTTC